This T cell receptor (beta chain) derives from a study of blood T cell repertoires in COVID-19. Study as a whole: T cells, B-cell-depleted T cells, or PBMCs supplied cDNA or gDNA.

With 5 bases clipped from V and 5 bases from J, the junction kept 6 bases outside the gene matches. The CDR3 totals 14 residues. From germline, CDR1 is LNHDA and CDR2 SQIVND (reference sequence). TCRdb's table, derived via immunoSEQ multiplex PCR, lists solely in-frame clones and lacks some. The table records about 180,000 clones, approximately 86% of them present only once. The source material was peripheral blood. The receptor was derived from a woman in her 30s with active or convalescent COVID-19. The chain joins TRBV19 to TRBJ2-3; TRBD2 aligns across 8 bases. CDR3 amino acids: CASSRGGTGDTQYF. The CDR3 DNA follows: TGTGCCAGTAGTCGGGGGGGTACCGGAGATACGCAGTATTTT.